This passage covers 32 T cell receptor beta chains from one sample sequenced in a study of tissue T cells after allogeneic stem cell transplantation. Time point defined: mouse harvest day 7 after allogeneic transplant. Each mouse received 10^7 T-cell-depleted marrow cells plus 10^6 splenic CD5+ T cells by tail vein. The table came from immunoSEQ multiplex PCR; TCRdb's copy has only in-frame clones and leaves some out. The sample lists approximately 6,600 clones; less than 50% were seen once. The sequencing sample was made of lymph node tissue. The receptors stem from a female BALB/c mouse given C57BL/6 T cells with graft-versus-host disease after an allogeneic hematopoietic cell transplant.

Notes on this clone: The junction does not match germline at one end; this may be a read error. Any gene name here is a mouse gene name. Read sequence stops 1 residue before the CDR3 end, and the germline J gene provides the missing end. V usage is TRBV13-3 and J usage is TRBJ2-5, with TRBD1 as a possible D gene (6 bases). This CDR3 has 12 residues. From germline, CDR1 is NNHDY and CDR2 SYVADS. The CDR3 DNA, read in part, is TGTGCCAGCGGTGACCAGGGGGACACCCAGTAC. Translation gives CASGDQGDTQY. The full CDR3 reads CASGDQGDTQYF.

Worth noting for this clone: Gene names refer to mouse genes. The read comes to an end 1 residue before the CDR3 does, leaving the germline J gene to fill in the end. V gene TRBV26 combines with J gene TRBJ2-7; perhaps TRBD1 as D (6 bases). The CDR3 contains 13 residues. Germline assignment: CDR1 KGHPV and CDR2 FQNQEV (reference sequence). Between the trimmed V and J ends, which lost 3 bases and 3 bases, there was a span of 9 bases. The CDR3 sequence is CASSLRGIYEQYF. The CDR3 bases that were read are TGTGCCAGCAGTCTTAGGGGGATCTATGAACAGTAC.

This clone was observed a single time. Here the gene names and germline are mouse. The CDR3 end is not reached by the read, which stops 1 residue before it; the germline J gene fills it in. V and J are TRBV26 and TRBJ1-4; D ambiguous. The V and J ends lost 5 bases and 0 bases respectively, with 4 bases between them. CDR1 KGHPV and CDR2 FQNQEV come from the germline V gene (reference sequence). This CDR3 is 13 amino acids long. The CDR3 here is CASSGVSNERLFF. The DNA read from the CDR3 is TGTGCCAGCAGTGGGGTTTCCAACGAAAGATTATTT.

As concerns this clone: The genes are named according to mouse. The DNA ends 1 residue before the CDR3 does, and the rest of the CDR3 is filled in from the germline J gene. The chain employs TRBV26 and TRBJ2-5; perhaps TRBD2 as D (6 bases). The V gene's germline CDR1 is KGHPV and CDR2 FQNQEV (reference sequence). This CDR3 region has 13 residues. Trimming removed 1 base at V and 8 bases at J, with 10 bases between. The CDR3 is CASSLWGEPTQYF. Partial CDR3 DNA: TGTGCCAGCAGTCTGTGGGGGGAGCCCACCCAGTAC.

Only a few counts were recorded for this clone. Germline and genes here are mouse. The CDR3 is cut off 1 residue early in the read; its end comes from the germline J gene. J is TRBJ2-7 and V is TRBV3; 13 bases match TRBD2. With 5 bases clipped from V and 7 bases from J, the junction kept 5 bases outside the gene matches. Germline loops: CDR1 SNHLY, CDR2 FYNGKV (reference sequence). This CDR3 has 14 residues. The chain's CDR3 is CASSPGLGGREQYF. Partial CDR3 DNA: TGTGCCAGCAGCCCCGGACTGGGGGGGCGCGAACAGTAC. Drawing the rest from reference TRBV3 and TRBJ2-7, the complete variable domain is GPKVLQIPSHQIIDMGQMVTLNCDPVSNHLYFYWYKQILGQQMEFLVNFYNGKVMEKSKLFKDQFSVERPDGSYFTLKIQPTALEDSAVYFCASSPGLGGREQYFGPGTRLTVL.

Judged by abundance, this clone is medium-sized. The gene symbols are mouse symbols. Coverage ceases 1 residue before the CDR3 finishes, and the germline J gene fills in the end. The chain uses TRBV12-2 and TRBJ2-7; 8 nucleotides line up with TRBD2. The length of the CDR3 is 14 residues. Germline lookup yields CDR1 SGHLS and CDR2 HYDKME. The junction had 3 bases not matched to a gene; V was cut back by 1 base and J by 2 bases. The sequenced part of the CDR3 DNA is TGTGCCAGCTCTCTTTGGGGGGGGGCCTATGAACAGTAC. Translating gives CASSLWGGAYEQY. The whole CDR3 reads CASSLWGGAYEQYF. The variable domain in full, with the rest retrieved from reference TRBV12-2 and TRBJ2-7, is NSGVVQSPRYIIKGKGERSILKCIPISGHLSVAWYQQTQGQELKFFIQHYDKMERDKGNLPSRFSVQQFDDYHSEMNMSALELEDSAVYFCASSLWGGAYEQYFGPGTRLTVL.

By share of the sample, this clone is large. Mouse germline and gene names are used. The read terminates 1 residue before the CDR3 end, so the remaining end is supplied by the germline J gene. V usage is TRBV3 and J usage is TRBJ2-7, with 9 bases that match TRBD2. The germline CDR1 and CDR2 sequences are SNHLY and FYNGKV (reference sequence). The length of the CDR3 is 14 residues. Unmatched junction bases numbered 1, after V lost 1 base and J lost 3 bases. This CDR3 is CASSLGTGVYEQYF. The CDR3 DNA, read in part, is TGTGCCAGCAGCTTAGGGACTGGGGTCTATGAACAGTAC.

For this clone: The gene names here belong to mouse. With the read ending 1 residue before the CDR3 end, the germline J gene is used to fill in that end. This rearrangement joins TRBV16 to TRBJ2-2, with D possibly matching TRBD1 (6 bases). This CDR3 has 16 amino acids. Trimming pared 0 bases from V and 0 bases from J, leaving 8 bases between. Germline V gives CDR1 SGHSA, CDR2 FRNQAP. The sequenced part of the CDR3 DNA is TGTGCAAGCAGCTTAGATCCAGGGGCAAACACCGGGCAGCTCTAC. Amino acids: CASSLDPGANTGQLY. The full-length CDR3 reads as CASSLDPGANTGQLYF. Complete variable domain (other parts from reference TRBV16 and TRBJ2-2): NAGVIQTPRHKVTGKGQEATLWCEPISGHSAVFWYRQTIVQGLEFLTYFRNQAPIDDSGMPKERFSAQMPNQSHSTLKIQSTQPQDSAVYLCASSLDPGANTGQLYFGEGSKLTVL.

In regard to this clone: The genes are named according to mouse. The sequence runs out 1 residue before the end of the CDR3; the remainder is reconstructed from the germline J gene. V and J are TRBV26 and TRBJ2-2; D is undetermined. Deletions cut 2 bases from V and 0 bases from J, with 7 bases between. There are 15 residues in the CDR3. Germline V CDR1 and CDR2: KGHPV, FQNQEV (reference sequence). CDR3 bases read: TGTGCCAGCAGTCTGAACCTGGCAAACACCGGGCAGCTCTAC. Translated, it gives CASSLNLANTGQLY. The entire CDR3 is CASSLNLANTGQLYF.

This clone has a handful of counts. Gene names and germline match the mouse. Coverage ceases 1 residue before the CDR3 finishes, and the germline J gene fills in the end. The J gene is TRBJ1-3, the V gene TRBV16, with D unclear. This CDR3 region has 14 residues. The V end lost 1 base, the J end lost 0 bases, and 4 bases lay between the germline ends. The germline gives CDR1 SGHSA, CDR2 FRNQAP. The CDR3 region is CASSLVVSGNTLYF. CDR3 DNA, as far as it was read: TGTGCAAGCAGCTTAGTAGTTTCTGGAAATACGCTCTAT.

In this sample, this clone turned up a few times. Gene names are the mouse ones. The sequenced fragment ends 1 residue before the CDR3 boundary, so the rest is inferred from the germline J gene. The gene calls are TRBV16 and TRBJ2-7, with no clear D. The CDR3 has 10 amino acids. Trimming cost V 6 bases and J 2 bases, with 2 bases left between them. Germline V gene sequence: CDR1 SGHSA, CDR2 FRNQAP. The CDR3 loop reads CASRPYEQYF. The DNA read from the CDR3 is TGTGCAAGCAGACCCTATGAACAGTAC.

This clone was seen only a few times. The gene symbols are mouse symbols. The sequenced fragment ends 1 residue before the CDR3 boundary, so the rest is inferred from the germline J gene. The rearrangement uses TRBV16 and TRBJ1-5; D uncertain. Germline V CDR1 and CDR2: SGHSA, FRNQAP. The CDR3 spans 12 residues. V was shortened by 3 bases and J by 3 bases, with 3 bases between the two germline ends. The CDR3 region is CASSFPNQAPLF. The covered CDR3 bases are TGTGCAAGCAGCTTCCCCAACCAGGCTCCGCTT.

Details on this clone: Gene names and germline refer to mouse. CDR3 protein: CASSDRVGTEVFF. The sequenced part of the CDR3 DNA is TGTGCCAGCAGCGACAGGGTGGGCACAGAAGTCTTC. The rearrangement links TRBV13-3 to TRBJ1-1; TRBD1 matches 7 bases. From the germline J gene comes the end of the CDR3, since the read stops 1 residue before it. J lost 4 bases, V lost 5 bases, and 5 bases had no gene match. This CDR3 is 13 amino acids long. Germline CDR1 and CDR2: NNHDY and SYVADS.

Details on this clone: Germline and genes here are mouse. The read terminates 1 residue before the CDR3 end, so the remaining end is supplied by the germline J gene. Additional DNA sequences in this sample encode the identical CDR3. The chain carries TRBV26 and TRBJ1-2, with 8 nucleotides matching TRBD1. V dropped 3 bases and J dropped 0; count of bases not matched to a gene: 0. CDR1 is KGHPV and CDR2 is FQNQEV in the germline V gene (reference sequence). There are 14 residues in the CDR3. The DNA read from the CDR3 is TGTGCCAGCAGTCTACAGGGGGCAAACTCCGACTACACC. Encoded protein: CASSLQGANSDYT. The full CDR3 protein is CASSLQGANSDYTF.

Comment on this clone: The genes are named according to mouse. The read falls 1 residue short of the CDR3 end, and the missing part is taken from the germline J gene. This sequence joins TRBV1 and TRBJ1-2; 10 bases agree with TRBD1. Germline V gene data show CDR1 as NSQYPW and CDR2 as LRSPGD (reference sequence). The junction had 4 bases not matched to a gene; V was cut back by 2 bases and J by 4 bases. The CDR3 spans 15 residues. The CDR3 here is CTCSARDRGSSDYTF. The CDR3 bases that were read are TGCACCTGCAGTGCAAGGGACAGGGGTAGCTCCGACTACACC.

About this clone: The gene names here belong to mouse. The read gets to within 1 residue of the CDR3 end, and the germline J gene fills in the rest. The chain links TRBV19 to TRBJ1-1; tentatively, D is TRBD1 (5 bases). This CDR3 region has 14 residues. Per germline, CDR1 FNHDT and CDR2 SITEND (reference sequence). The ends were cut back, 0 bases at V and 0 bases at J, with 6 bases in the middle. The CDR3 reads CASSIGGANTEVFF. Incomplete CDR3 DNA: TGTGCCAGCAGTATAGGGGGCGCAAACACAGAAGTCTTC. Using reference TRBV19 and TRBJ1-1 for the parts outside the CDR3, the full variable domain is GGIITQTPKFLIGQEGQKLTLKCQQNFNHDTMYWYRQDSGKGLRLIYYSITENDLQKGDLSEGYDASREKKSSFSLTVTSAQKNEMAVFLCASSIGGANTEVFFGKGTRLTVV.

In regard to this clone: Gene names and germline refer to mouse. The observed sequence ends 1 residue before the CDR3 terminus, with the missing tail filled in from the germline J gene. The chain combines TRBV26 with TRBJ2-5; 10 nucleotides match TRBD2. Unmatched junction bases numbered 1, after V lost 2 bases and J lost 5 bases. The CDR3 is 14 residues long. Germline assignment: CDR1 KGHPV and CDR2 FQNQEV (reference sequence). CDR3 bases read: TGTGCCAGCAGTCTGCTGGGGGGGCGAGACACCCAGTAC. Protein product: CASSLLGGRDTQY. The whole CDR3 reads CASSLLGGRDTQYF.

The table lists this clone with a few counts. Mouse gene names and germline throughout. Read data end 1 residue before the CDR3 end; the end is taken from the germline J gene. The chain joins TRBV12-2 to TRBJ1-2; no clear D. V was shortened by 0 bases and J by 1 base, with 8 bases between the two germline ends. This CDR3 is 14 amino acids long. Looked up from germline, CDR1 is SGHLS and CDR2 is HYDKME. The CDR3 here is CASSLGRLNSDYTF. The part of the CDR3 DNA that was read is TGTGCCAGCTCTCTCGGCAGATTAAACTCCGACTACACC.

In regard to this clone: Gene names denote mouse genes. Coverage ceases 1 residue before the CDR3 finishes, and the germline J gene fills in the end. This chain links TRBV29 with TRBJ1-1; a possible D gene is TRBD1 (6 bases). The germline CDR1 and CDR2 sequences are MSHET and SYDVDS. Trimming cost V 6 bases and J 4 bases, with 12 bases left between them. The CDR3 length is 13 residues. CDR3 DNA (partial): TGTGCTAGCAGCAGGGGAGGAGGCACAGAAGTCTTC. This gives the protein CASSRGGGTEVF. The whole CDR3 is CASSRGGGTEVFF.

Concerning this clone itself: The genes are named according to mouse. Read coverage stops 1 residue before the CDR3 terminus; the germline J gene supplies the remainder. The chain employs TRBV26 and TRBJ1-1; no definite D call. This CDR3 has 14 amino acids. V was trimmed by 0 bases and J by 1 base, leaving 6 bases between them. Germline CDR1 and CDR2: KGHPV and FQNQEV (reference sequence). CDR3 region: CASSLSRENTEVFF. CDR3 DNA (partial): TGTGCCAGCAGTCTGTCAAGGGAAAACACAGAAGTCTTC.

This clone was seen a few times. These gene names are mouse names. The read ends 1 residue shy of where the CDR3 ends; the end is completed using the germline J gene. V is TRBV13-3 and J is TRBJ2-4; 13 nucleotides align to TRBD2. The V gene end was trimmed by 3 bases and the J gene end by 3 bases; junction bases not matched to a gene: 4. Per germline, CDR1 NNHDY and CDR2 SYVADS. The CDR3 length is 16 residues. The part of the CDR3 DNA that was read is TGTGCCAGCAGTGGGACTGGGGGGGCGCGGCAAAACACCTTGTAC. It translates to CASSGTGGARQNTLY. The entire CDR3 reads CASSGTGGARQNTLYF.

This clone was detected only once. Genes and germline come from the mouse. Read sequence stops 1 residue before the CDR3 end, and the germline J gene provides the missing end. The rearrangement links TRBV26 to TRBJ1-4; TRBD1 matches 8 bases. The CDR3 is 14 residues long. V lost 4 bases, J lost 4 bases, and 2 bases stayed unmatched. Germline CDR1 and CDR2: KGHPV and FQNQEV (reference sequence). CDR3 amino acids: CASSPQGGNERLFF. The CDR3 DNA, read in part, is TGTGCCAGCAGTCCACAGGGGGGCAACGAAAGATTATTT.

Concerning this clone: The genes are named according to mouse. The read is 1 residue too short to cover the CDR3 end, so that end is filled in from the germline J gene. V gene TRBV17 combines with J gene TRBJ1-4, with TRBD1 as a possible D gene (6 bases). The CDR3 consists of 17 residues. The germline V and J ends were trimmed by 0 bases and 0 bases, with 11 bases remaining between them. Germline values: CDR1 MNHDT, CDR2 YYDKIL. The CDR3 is CASSRDNQGISNERLFF. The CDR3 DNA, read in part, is TGTGCTAGCAGTAGAGATAACCAGGGGATTTCCAACGAAAGATTATTT.

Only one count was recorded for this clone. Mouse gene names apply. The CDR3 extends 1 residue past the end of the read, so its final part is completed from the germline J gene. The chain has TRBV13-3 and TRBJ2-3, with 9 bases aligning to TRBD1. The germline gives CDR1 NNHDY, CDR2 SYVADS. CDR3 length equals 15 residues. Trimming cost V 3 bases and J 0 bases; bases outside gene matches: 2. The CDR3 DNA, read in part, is TGTGCCAGCAGTGGGGACAGGGCTAGTGCAGAAACGCTGTAT. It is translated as CASSGDRASAETLY. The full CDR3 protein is CASSGDRASAETLYF.

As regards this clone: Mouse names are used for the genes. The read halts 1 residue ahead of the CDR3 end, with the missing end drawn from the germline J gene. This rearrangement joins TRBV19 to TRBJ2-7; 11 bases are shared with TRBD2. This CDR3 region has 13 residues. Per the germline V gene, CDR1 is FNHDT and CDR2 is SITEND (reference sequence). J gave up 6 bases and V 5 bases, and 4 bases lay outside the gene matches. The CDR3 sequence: CASRDWGALEQYF. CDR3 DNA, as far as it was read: TGTGCCAGCAGGGACTGGGGGGCGCTTGAACAGTAC.

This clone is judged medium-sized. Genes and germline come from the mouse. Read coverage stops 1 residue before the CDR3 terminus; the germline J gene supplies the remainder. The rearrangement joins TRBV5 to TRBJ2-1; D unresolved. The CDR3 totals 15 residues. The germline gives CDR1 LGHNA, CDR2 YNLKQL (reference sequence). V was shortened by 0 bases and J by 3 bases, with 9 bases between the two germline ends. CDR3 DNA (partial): TGTGCCAGCAGCCAAGATCCCAGACCCTATGCTGAGCAGTTC. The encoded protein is CASSQDPRPYAEQF. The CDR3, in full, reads CASSQDPRPYAEQFF.

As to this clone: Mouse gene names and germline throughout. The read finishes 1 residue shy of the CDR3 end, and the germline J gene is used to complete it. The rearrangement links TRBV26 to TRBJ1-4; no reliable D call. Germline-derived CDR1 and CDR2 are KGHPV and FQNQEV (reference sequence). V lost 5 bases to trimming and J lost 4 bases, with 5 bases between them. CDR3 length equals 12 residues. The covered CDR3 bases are TGTGCCAGCAGTAAGGGCAACGAAAGATTATTT. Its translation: CASSKGNERLF. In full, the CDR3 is CASSKGNERLFF.

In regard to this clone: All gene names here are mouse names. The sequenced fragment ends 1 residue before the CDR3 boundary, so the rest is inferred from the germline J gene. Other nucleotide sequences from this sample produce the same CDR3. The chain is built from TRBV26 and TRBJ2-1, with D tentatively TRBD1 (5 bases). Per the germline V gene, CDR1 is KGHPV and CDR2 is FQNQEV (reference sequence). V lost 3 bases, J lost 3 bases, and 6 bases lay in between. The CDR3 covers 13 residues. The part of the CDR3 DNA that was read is TGTGCCAGCAGTCTTCAGGGCTATGCTGAGCAGTTC. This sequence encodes CASSLQGYAEQF. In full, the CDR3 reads CASSLQGYAEQFF.

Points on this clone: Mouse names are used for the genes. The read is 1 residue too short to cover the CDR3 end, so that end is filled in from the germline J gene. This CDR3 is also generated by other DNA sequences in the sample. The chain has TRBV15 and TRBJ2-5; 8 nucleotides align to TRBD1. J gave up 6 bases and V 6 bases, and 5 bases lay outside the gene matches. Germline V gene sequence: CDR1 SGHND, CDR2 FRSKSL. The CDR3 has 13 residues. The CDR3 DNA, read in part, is TGTGCCAGCAGCCCTACAGGGGGTGACACCCAGTAC. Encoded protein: CASSPTGGDTQY. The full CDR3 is CASSPTGGDTQYF.

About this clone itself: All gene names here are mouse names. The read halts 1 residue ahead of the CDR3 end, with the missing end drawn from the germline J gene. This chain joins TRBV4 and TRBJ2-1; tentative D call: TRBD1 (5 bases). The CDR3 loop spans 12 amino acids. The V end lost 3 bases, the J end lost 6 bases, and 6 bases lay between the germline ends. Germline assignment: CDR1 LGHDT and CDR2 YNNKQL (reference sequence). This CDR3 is CASSYRVAEQFF. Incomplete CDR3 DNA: TGTGCCAGCAGCTACAGGGTTGCTGAGCAGTTC.

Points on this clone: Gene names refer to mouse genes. The CDR3 loop is CASSPWGPSQNTLYF. The sequenced CDR3 bases are TGTGCCAGCTCCCCCTGGGGGCCTAGTCAAAACACCTTGTAC. The chain recombines TRBV12-2 with TRBJ2-4; D is perhaps TRBD2 (7 bases). The read finishes 1 residue shy of the CDR3 end, and the germline J gene is used to complete it. The CDR3 consists of 15 residues. V gave up 4 bases and J gave up 0 bases, with 13 bases separating them. Germline assignment: CDR1 SGHLS and CDR2 HYDKME.

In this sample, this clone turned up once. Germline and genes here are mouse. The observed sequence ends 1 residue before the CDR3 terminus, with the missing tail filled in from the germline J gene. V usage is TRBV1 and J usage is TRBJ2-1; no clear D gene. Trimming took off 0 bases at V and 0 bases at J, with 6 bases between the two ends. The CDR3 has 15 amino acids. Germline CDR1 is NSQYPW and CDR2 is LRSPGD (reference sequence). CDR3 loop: CTCSAERDNYAEQFF. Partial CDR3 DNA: TGCACCTGCAGTGCAGAGAGGGATAACTATGCTGAGCAGTTC.